The clone carrying this T cell receptor (beta chain) was detected a few times. The sample is drawn from a study of human T cells and chemical hapten exposure. The CDR3 has 11 residues. Per the germline V gene, CDR1 is SQVTM and CDR2 is ANQGSEA. Trimming removed 3 bases from V and 0 bases from J, with 2 bases in between. MiXCR, applied by TCRdb to the RACE reads, yields one record per CDR3 protein. The sample consists of over 65,000 distinct CDR3 sequences, 11% of them appearing once. Time point of the sample: patch test 2, 6 weeks after DPC sensitization. Regarding treatment: therapeutic diphenylcyclopropenone sensitization with weekly scalp DPC.

The source is a man younger than 30 with alopecia areata. Some clones in this sample may be carry-over from other donors' samples. The V and J genes are TRBV29-1 and TRBJ1-1; D unresolved. Sample: whole blood, taken in connection with sensitization to the hapten diphenylcyclopropenone (DPC). The CDR3 is CSVDMNTEAFF. The CDR3 coding sequence is TGCAGCGTTGACATGAACACTGAAGCTTTCTTT.